What follows are 5 T cell receptor beta chains derived from one specimen sequenced in a study of tissue T cells after allogeneic stem cell transplantation. Noted time point: mouse harvest day 7 after allogeneic transplant. Tail vein injection delivered 10^7 T-cell-depleted bone marrow cells and 10^6 splenic CD5+ T cells. Assay: immunoSEQ multiplex PCR; the TCRdb copy retains only in-frame clones and omits some. The sample carries around 6,300 clones, around 43% recorded once. The sequencing input was skin. The receptors stem from a female BALB/c mouse given C57BL/6 T cells with graft-versus-host disease after an allogeneic hematopoietic cell transplant.

Comment on this clone: Each gene name is a mouse one. CDR3 sequence: CASSGDSLYAEQFF. The sequenced part of the CDR3 DNA is TGTGCCAGCAGTGGGGACAGCCTCTATGCTGAGCAGTTC. This sequence joins TRBV13-1 and TRBJ2-1; 7 bases match TRBD1. The read gets to within 1 residue of the CDR3 end, and the germline J gene fills in the rest. With V trimmed by 3 bases and J by 3 bases, 3 bases remained unmatched. This CDR3 spans 14 amino acids. CDR1 and CDR2 (germline): NSHNY, SYGAGN.

A few counts support this clone. Gene names denote mouse genes. Read coverage stops 1 residue before the CDR3 terminus; the germline J gene supplies the remainder. The chain combines TRBV13-3 with TRBJ2-7; 9 nucleotides agree with TRBD2. Germline CDR1 and CDR2: NNHDY and SYVADS. Losses at the gene ends were 2 bases for V and 4 bases for J; bases not matched to a gene: 4. This CDR3 has 14 amino acids. The CDR3 sequence: CASSEGWGGYEQYF. The DNA read from the CDR3 is TGTGCCAGCAGTGAGGGCTGGGGGGGGTATGAACAGTAC.

In regard to this clone: The genes are named according to mouse. From the germline J gene comes the end of the CDR3, since the read stops 1 residue before it. V is TRBV3 and J is TRBJ2-3, with TRBD2 identical over 8 bases. The germline V gene encodes CDR1 SNHLY and CDR2 FYNGKV (reference sequence). The CDR3 has 17 amino acids. The V gene end was trimmed by 6 bases and the J gene end by 0 bases; junction bases not matched to a gene: 11. The CDR3 loop is CASSPTGASSSAETLYF. The part of the CDR3 DNA that was read is TGTGCCAGCAGTCCGACTGGGGCTTCTTCTAGTGCAGAAACGCTGTAT. Together with reference TRBV3 and TRBJ2-3, the CDR3 gives the full variable domain: GPKVLQIPSHQIIDMGQMVTLNCDPVSNHLYFYWYKQILGQQMEFLVNFYNGKVMEKSKLFKDQFSVERPDGSYFTLKIQPTALEDSAVYFCASSPTGASSSAETLYFGSGTRLTVL.

On this clone itself: All gene names here are mouse names. Sequencing ends 1 residue short of the CDR3 end; the germline J gene provides the rest. The chain has TRBV16 and TRBJ1-3; D ambiguous. Germline V gene data show CDR1 as SGHSA and CDR2 as FRNQAP. This CDR3 has 14 amino acids. V lost 5 bases to trimming and J lost 0 bases, with 8 bases between them. The covered CDR3 bases are TGTGCAAGCAGCCCCCAAAATTCTGGAAATACGCTCTAT. Protein sequence: CASSPQNSGNTLY. The full CDR3 sequence reads CASSPQNSGNTLYF.

To note about this clone: Any gene name here is a mouse gene name. The read stops 1 residue short of the end of the CDR3; the missing end is completed from the germline J gene. The rearrangement joins TRBV26 to TRBJ2-4; 7 positions agree with TRBD2. V shed 1 base, J shed 3 bases, and the junction held 1 base outside the gene matches. This CDR3 has 14 residues. Germline CDR1 reads KGHPV; CDR2 reads FQNQEV (reference sequence). CDR3: CASSLWGGQNTLYF. The part of the CDR3 DNA that was read is TGTGCCAGCAGTCTGTGGGGGGGGCAAAACACCTTGTAC.